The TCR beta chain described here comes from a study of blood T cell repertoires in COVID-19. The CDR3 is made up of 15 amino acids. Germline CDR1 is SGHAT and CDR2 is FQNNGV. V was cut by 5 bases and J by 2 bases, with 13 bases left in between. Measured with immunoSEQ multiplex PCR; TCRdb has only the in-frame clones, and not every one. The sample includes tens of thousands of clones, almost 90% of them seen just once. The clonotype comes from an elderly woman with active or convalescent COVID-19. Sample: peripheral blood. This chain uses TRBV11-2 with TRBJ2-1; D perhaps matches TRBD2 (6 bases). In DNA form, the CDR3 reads TGTGCCAGCAGCCCGTCCGGGAGACCCTACAATGAGCAGTTCTTC. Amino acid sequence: CASSPSGRPYNEQFF.